This T cell receptor beta chain derives from a study of radiotherapy plus CTLA-4 blockade in lung cancer. As for the study in general: Disease control reached under 35%, with objective responses in roughly 17%. General study findings and limits: The study found tumor-derived TCR clones expanded in blood after radiotherapy plus ipilimumab.

Assay: immunoSEQ multiplex PCR; the TCRdb copy retains only in-frame clones and omits some. Of roughly 54,000 clones listed, 70% to 85% are singletons. The CDR3 runs 14 residues. Trimming removed 5 bases from V and 1 base from J, with 12 bases in between. Germline-derived CDR1 and CDR2 are MGHDK and SYGVNS. Ipilimumab CTLA-4 blockade and focal radiation were given to patients with chemo-refractory metastatic non-small-cell lung cancer. A word on this clone: What it binds is unknown.

Sequenced here: peripheral blood, sampled from a patient treated with radiotherapy plus ipilimumab. The rearrangement uses TRBV25-1 and TRBJ2-7; possible D gene TRBD1, 6 bases. The TCR originated in a human donor with non-small cell lung cancer who had a partial response to radiotherapy plus ipilimumab. CDR3 DNA sequence: TGTGCCAGCAGTAAACTGGACAGTTCCTACGAGCAGTACTTC. It yields the protein CASSKLDSSYEQYF.